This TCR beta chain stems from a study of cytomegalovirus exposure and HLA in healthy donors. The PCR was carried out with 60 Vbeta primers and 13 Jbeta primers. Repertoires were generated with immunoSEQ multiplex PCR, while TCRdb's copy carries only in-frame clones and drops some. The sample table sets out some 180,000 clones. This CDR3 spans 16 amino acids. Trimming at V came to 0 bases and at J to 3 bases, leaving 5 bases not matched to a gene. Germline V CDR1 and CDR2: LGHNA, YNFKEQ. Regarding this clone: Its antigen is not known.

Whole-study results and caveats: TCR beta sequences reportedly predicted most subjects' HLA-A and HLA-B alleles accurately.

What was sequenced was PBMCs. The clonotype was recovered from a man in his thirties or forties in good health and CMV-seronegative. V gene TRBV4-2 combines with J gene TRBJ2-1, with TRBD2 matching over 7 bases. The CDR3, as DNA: TGTGCCAGCAGCCAAGATTGGGGGGAGGGCTACAATGAGCAGTTCTTC. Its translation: CASSQDWGEGYNEQFF.